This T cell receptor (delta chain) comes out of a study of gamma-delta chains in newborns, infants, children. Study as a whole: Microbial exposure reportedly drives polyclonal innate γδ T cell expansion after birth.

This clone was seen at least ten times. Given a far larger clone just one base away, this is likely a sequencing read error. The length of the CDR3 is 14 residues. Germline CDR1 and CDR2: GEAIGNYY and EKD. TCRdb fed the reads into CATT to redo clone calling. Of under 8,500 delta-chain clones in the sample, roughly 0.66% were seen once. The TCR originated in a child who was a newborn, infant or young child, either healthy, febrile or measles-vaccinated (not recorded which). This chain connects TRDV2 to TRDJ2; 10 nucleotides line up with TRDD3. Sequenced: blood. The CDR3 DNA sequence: TGTGCCCGTGACATACTGGGGGATACAGCACAACTCTTCTTT. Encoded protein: CARDILGDTAQLFF.